These 14 T cell receptor beta chains were all obtained from the same sample, sequenced in a study of T-cell reconstitution after alpha-beta-depleted transplantation in children. Molecular barcoding with unique molecular identifiers was used for the TCRbeta library. Each CDR3 protein is one row after TCRdb ran MiXCR on the PCR reads. The sample records more than 85,000 distinct CDR3 sequences, approximately 5.4% being singletons. The source material was PBMCs, mostly from graft donor cells, sampled 60 days after TCRalphabeta/CD19-depleted stem cell transplant. The receptors were gathered from a female patient aged 2 to 10 who had a stem cell transplant for Fanconi anemia, so the T cells may come from the graft donor.

The J gene is TRBJ2-7, the V gene TRBV12-3 or TRBV12-4; 9 bases map to TRBD2. The CDR3 is made up of 14 amino acids. The ends lost 7 bases at V and 6 bases at J; junction bases unmatched: 10. The CDR3 reads CASNLSGSSGEQYF. CDR3 DNA: TGTGCCAGCAACCTTAGCGGGAGCTCCGGCGAGCAGTACTTC.

This clonotype appeared many times. V and J are TRBV18 and TRBJ2-7; the match to TRBD1 covers 7 bases. Germline trimming cut 0 bases from V and 4 bases from J; bases unmatched to any gene: 9. Germline V gene sequence: CDR1 KGHSH, CDR2 LQKENI. The CDR3 has 16 amino acids. The CDR3 DNA reads as TGTGCCAGCTCACCACCAAGACAGGGCATTTTATACGAGCAGTACTTC. Encoded protein: CASSPPRQGILYEQYF.

About this clonotype itself: This may arise from a read error, as a much more abundant clone is one base away. The rearrangement joins TRBV28 to TRBJ2-3; tentatively, D is TRBD1 (6 bases). The J call is uncertain, as TRBJ1-5 better fits the DNA end. This CDR3 is 16 amino acids long. Germline V CDR1 and CDR2: MDHEN, SYDVKM. The CDR3 sequence: CASSRAGTTGSDTQHF. DNA of the CDR3: TGTGCCAGCAGCCGAGCCGGAACAACAGGGTCAGATACGCAGCATTTT.

This clonotype occurred a few times. The chain links TRBV2 to TRBJ2-5; D is undetermined. Trimming cost V 1 base and J 0 bases, with 6 bases left between them. CDR3 size: 14 residues. CDR1 and CDR2 (germline): SNHLY, FYNNEI. CDR3 in DNA: TGTGCCAGCAGTGAAGTGTTATACCAAGAGACCCAGTACTTC. Its translation is CASSEVLYQETQYF. The full variable domain, rest sourced from reference TRBV2 and TRBJ2-5, is EPEVTQTPSHQVTQMGQEVILRCVPISNHLYFYWYRQILGQKVEFLVSFYNNEISEKSEIFDDQFSVERPDGSNFTLKIRSTKLEDSAMYFCASSEVLYQETQYFGPGTRLLVL.

In this sample, this clonotype turned up many times. This rearrangement joins TRBV20-1 to TRBJ2-3, with TRBD2 matching over 11 bases. Trimming removed 5 bases from V and 4 bases from J; junction bases left unmatched: 8. The CDR3 runs to 15 residues. Germline-derived CDR1 and CDR2 are DFQATT and SNEGSKA (reference sequence). CDR3: CSAHQLAGASDTQYF. Written as DNA, the CDR3 is TGCAGTGCTCATCAACTAGCGGGAGCTTCAGATACGCAGTATTTT.

This clonotype was counted many times. The V call is TRBV6-5, the J call TRBJ1-1; possible D gene TRBD1, 5 bases. Looked up from germline, CDR1 is MNHEY and CDR2 is SVGAGI. V lost 6 bases to trimming and J lost 0 bases, with 17 bases between them. The length of the CDR3 is 16 residues. CDR3 sequence: CASRISGTSMNTEAFF. The CDR3 coding sequence is TGTGCCAGCAGAATATCCGGGACCTCAATGAACACTGAAGCTTTCTTT.

Comments on this clonotype: This could be a read error, since a much larger clone is one nucleotide away. Because it lacks the conserved phenylalanine or tryptophan at the end, this CDR3 is likely a read error. The chain is built from TRBV5-1 and TRBJ1-2, with D possibly being TRBD1 (6 bases). CDR1 SGHRS and CDR2 YFSETQ come from the germline V gene. The CDR3 has 13 amino acids. With 0 bases removed from V and 5 bases from J, the gap between germline ends came to 8 bases. The CDR3 sequence: CASSLDRAYGYTC. In DNA, the CDR3 is TGCGCCAGCAGCTTGGACAGGGCATATGGCTACACCTGC.

This clonotype was detected many times. The rearrangement links TRBV12-3 or TRBV12-4 to TRBJ2-2, with a weak D call TRBD2 (5 bases). Trimming took 4 bases from V and 7 from J, leaving 13 bases between them. The CDR3 extends over 14 amino acids. In nucleotides, the CDR3 is TGTGCCAGCAGTTACGTGTCGGGGATCGGGGAGCTGTTTTTT. This translates into CASSYVSGIGELFF.

The V and J genes are TRBV3-1 and TRBJ2-3; D not certain. The CDR3 length is 15 residues. The V and J ends lost 4 bases and 0 bases respectively, with 11 bases between them. CDR1 and CDR2 from the germline V gene are LGHDT and YNNKEL (reference sequence). Here the CDR3 reads CASSPFWQSTDTQYF. The DNA for the CDR3 is TGTGCCAGCAGCCCTTTTTGGCAAAGCACAGATACGCAGTATTTT.

This clonotype was seen at least ten times. V gene TRBV29-1 combines with J gene TRBJ2-2, with D tentatively TRBD2 (6 bases). CDR3 length: 13 amino acids. The germline V gene encodes CDR1 SQVTM and CDR2 ANQGSEA. Trimming took off 4 bases at V and 5 bases at J, with 11 bases between the two ends. The CDR3 DNA follows: TGCAGCGTTGCTAGCGTCTTAACCGGGGAGCTGTTTTTT. Amino acid sequence: CSVASVLTGELFF.

This clonotype was detected a few times. The chain recombines TRBV20-1 with TRBJ1-5, with no clear D. Germline loops: CDR1 DFQATT, CDR2 SNEGSKA (reference sequence). V was clipped by 6 bases and J by 0 bases, with 12 bases between them. The CDR3 is made up of 14 amino acids. CDR3: CSARGRISNQPQHF. DNA of the CDR3: TGCAGTGCCCGAGGGAGGATTAGCAATCAGCCCCAGCATTTT.

This clonotype was detected only a few times. The rearrangement links TRBV7-2 to TRBJ2-3; 8 positions match TRBD2. The CDR3 sequence is 17 residues long. Germline V gene sequence: CDR1 SGHTA, CDR2 FQGNSA. The V gene end was trimmed by 1 base and the J gene end by 1 base; junction bases not matched to a gene: 7. DNA for the CDR3: TGTGCCAGCAGCTTAGTTGGTTCGCGGGGGGGCACAGATACGCAGTATTTT. Translating gives CASSLVGSRGGTDTQYF.

The chain recombines TRBV7-3 with TRBJ2-1, with 7 bases lining up with TRBD2. The CDR3 extends over 14 amino acids. CDR1 and CDR2 (germline): SGHTA, FQGTGA. V lost 2 bases, J lost 7 bases, and 5 bases stayed unmatched. The chain's CDR3 is CASSLWGEGNEQFF. The CDR3 DNA sequence: TGTGCCAGCAGCTTATGGGGGGAGGGAAATGAGCAGTTCTTC.

This clonotype was observed many times. J is TRBJ2-7 and V is TRBV29-1; 9 bases are a match to TRBD1. The V gene end was trimmed by 6 bases and the J gene end by 6 bases; junction bases not matched to a gene: 9. Germline V gene lookup returns CDR1 SQVTM and CDR2 ANQGSEA. The CDR3 runs 13 residues. CDR3 DNA sequence: TGCAGCGTCAAGAACAGGGGGCTTGGCGAGCAGTACTTC. The encoded protein is CSVKNRGLGEQYF.